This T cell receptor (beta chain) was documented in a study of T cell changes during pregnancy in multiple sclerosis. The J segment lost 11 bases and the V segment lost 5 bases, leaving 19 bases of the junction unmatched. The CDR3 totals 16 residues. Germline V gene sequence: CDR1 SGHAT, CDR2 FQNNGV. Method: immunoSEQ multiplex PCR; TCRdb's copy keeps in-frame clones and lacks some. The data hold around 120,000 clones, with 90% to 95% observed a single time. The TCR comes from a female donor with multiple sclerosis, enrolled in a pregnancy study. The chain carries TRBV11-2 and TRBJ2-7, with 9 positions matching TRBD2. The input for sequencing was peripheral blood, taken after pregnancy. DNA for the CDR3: TGTGCCAGCAGCCCTCTCCGAGGAAGGCTAGCGGGGAAAAAGTACTTC. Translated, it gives CASSPLRGRLAGKKYF.